What follows are 23 T cell receptor beta chains derived from one specimen sequenced in a study of somatic mutations in cytotoxic T cells in rheumatoid arthritis. This table comes from immunoSEQ multiplex PCR, and its TCRdb copy is limited to in-frame clones, with some not included. Here the sample spans about 15,000 clones, about four fifths being singletons. The specimen was CD8+ T cells sorted from blood. Receptors were obtained from an adult with rheumatoid arthritis.

The chain couples TRBV9 to TRBJ1-1; 7 positions agree with TRBD1. Trimming took 0 bases from V and 1 from J; bases not matched to a gene: 3. Germline CDR1 and CDR2: SGDLS and YYNGEE. The length of the CDR3 is 15 residues. As DNA, the CDR3 is TGTGCCAGCAGCGTAGAGGGACAGCCGAACACTGAAGCTTTCTTT. Translating it yields CASSVEGQPNTEAFF.

The table lists this clone with a few counts. This chain uses TRBV28 with TRBJ2-2, with D uncertain. Germline V gene sequence: CDR1 MDHEN, CDR2 SYDVKM. V was trimmed by 3 bases and J by 1 base, leaving 6 bases between them. The CDR3 has 14 amino acids. The CDR3: CASSLAENTGELFF. The CDR3 DNA reads TGTGCCAGCAGTTTGGCAGAGAACACCGGGGAGCTGTTTTTT. Supplemented by reference TRBV28 and TRBJ2-2, the full variable domain reads DVKVTQSSRYLVKRTGEKVFLECVQDMDHENMFWYRQDPGLGLRLIYFSYDVKMKEKGDIPEGYSVSREKKERFSLILESASTNQTSMYLCASSLAENTGELFFGEGSRLTVL.

This CDR3 reads CASSSLTGTSGDNEQFF. CDR3 bases: TGTGCCAGCAGCTCCTTAACAGGGACTAGCGGGGACAATGAGCAGTTCTTC. This rearrangement joins TRBV11-3 to TRBJ2-1, with 13 bases that match TRBD2. V lost 4 bases, J lost 5 bases, and 8 bases stayed unmatched. Germline V gives CDR1 SGHNT, CDR2 YENEEA. The length of the CDR3 is 17 residues.

The chain is built from TRBV27 and TRBJ2-7; a possible D gene is TRBD2 (6 bases). V was trimmed by 5 bases and J by 3 bases, leaving 11 bases between them. Germline assignment: CDR1 MNHEY and CDR2 SMNVEV (reference sequence). The CDR3 spans 13 residues. CDR3 bases: TGTGCCAGCAGTCCTGGGACTTTCTACGAGCAGTACTTC. It translates to CASSPGTFYEQYF.

This sequence joins TRBV14 and TRBJ2-7, with D possibly TRBD1 on 7 matching bases. The length of the CDR3 is 14 residues. The V end lost 4 bases, the J end lost 4 bases, and 14 bases lay between the germline ends. Germline V gene lookup returns CDR1 SGHDN and CDR2 FVKESK. CDR3 nucleotides: TGTGCCAGCAGCCCCGCGGGACAGCCATACGAGCAGTACTTC. Translated: CASSPAGQPYEQYF.

For the CDR3, the DNA is TGTGCCAGCAGCGCCCGACTAGCGGGAGGGAAAGATACGCAGTATTTT. This translates into CASSARLAGGKDTQYF. The chain recombines TRBV11-2 with TRBJ2-3, with 14 nucleotides matching TRBD2. CDR3 length: 16 residues. After removal of 5 bases from V and 5 bases from J, the junction contained 6 bases not matched to a gene. Germline V gene lookup returns CDR1 SGHAT and CDR2 FQNNGV.

This chain uses TRBV11-2 with TRBJ2-5; 12 positions match TRBD2. V lost 5 bases to trimming and J lost 1 base; unmatched junction nucleotides: 5. The CDR3 has 16 residues. CDR1 and CDR2 (germline): SGHAT, FQNNGV. CDR3 bases: TGTGCCAGCAGCAAAGGGACTAGCGGGTTCCAAGAGACCCAGTACTTC. Its protein is CASSKGTSGFQETQYF.

The chain employs TRBV28 and TRBJ2-1, with 7 positions matching TRBD1. Trimming took 3 bases from V and 0 from J; bases not matched to a gene: 8. Germline CDR1 is MDHEN and CDR2 is SYDVKM. The CDR3 spans 17 residues. The CDR3 spells CASSFPRTGSSYNEQFF. The CDR3 DNA follows: TGTGCCAGCAGTTTTCCCAGGACAGGCAGCTCCTACAATGAGCAGTTCTTC. The full variable domain, with the rest looked up from reference TRBV28 and TRBJ2-1, is DVKVTQSSRYLVKRTGEKVFLECVQDMDHENMFWYRQDPGLGLRLIYFSYDVKMKEKGDIPEGYSVSREKKERFSLILESASTNQTSMYLCASSFPRTGSSYNEQFFGPGTRLTVL.

Only a few counts were recorded for this clone. This chain joins TRBV7-9 and TRBJ2-5, with TRBD2 as a possible D gene (5 bases). Germline V gene data show CDR1 as SEHNR and CDR2 as FQNEAQ (reference sequence). This CDR3 region has 16 residues. V lost 0 bases and J lost 4, with 15 bases in between. The CDR3 coding sequence is TGTGCCAGCAGCTTAGCGCTAGGCGGGTTGGGAGAGACCCAGTACTTC. It specifies CASSLALGGLGETQYF.

This chain joins TRBV28 and TRBJ2-1; D gene ambiguous. Trimming stripped 2 bases from V and 12 bases from J, with 14 bases between. The CDR3 has 13 amino acids. CDR1 is MDHEN and CDR2 is SYDVKM in the germline V gene. CDR3 nucleotide sequence: TGTGCCAGCAGTTTAAGGACGGGCCCGGGGCAGTTCTTC. Protein: CASSLRTGPGQFF.

There are a few counts of this clone. The chain uses TRBV11-3 and TRBJ1-1; D ambiguous. With 5 bases removed from V and 2 bases from J, the gap between germline ends came to 12 bases. The length of the CDR3 is 14 residues. Germline CDR1 reads SGHNT; CDR2 reads YENEEA. The CDR3 reads CASSPPQLNTEAFF. The CDR3 nucleotides are TGTGCCAGCAGCCCACCGCAGCTCAACACTGAAGCTTTCTTT.

The chain carries TRBV27 and TRBJ2-3; no reliable D call. V lost 6 bases and J lost 6, with 13 bases in between. The germline gives CDR1 MNHEY, CDR2 SMNVEV (reference sequence). The CDR3 is 13 residues long. CDR3 coding DNA: TGTGCCAGCAGCCCAGCCCGCTCGGATACGCAGTATTTT. Translated, it gives CASSPARSDTQYF.

The genes are TRBV6-6 and TRBJ2-1; D is tentatively TRBD1 or TRBD2 (5 bases each). The CDR3 has 14 residues. CDR1 MNHNY and CDR2 SVGAGI come from the germline V gene (reference sequence). The V and J ends lost 3 bases and 7 bases respectively, with 13 bases between them. The CDR3: CASSYARDGNEQFF. The CDR3 DNA reads TGTGCCAGCAGTTATGCCCGGGACGGAAATGAGCAGTTCTTC.

The J gene is TRBJ1-4, the V gene TRBV27, with 10 bases fitting TRBD1. The ends lost 4 bases at V and 7 bases at J; junction bases unmatched: 15. The V gene's germline CDR1 is MNHEY and CDR2 SMNVEV (reference sequence). The CDR3 has 18 residues. The CDR3 nucleotides read TGTGCCAGCAGTTCCACGACAGGGGGCCGGGAGGAGGGTGAAAAACTGTTTTTT. Its protein product is CASSSTTGGREEGEKLFF.

This chain uses TRBV6-1 with TRBJ2-1; either TRBD1 or TRBD2 may supply D (5 bases each). The CDR3 length is 18 residues. V lost 0 bases and J 5 bases, leaving 20 bases between the germline ends. Germline V gene data show CDR1 as MNHNS and CDR2 as SASEGT. The CDR3 nucleotides are TGTGCCAGCAGTGAAGCGGGGTGGGGGATAGGTCTAAACAATGAGCAGTTCTTC. Translated: CASSEAGWGIGLNNEQFF.

The CDR3: CASSLEGVLYGYTF. CDR3 DNA sequence: TGCGCCAGCAGCTTGGAGGGGGTCCTCTATGGCTACACCTTC. The gene calls are TRBV5-1 and TRBJ1-2, with D possibly matching TRBD1 (6 bases). The CDR3 covers 14 residues. Germline loops: CDR1 SGHRS, CDR2 YFSETQ. Trimming pared 0 bases from V and 4 bases from J, leaving 10 bases between.

The CDR3 spells CATSRGETQYF. For the CDR3, the DNA is TGTGCCACCTCGAGAGGGGAGACCCAGTACTTC. This chain uses TRBV27 with TRBJ2-5, with D possibly being TRBD2 (5 bases). Germline CDR1 MNHEY, CDR2 SMNVEV (reference sequence). The V end was cut by 10 bases, the J end by 5 bases, with 11 bases between. This CDR3 contains 11 residues.

Relative to its sample, this clone is medium-sized. The chain recombines TRBV7-9 with TRBJ2-6, with 8 bases lining up with TRBD1. Germline assignment: CDR1 SEHNR and CDR2 FQNEAQ (reference sequence). The ends lost 5 bases at V and 13 bases at J; junction bases unmatched: 4. The CDR3 runs to 12 residues. Here the CDR3 reads CASSTDRAVLTF. The CDR3 DNA is TGTGCCAGCAGCACGGACAGGGCGGTCCTGACTTTC.

By sample share, this clone is medium-sized (0.01 to 0.1%). This chain uses TRBV2 with TRBJ2-5; 7 bases agree with TRBD2. The V gene end was trimmed by 9 bases and the J gene end by 2 bases; junction bases not matched to a gene: 9. The germline V gene has CDR1 SNHLY and CDR2 FYNNEI. The length of the CDR3 is 14 residues. The CDR3 coding sequence is TGTGCCAGTTCGACCGGAGCGGGGCAAGAGACCCAGTACTTC. It encodes CASSTGAGQETQYF.

This chain uses TRBV5-5 with TRBJ2-5; TRBD2 matches 8 bases. The V gene end was trimmed by 1 base and the J gene end by 3 bases; junction bases not matched to a gene: 5. Germline CDR1 reads SGHKS; CDR2 reads YYEKEE (reference sequence). CDR3 size: 15 residues. The CDR3 region is CASSLISAGEETQYF. CDR3 sequence (DNA): TGTGCCAGCAGCTTGATATCAGCGGGAGAAGAGACCCAGTACTTC.

This sequence joins TRBV9 and TRBJ2-3; D gene uncertain. V was trimmed by 4 bases and J by 5 bases, leaving 8 bases between them. Germline assignment: CDR1 SGDLS and CDR2 YYNGEE. The CDR3 is made up of 12 amino acids. The CDR3 region has the DNA TGTGCCAGCAGCCCTAGTGGAGATACGCAGTATTTT. Translation: CASSPSGDTQYF.

The chain joins TRBV4-1 to TRBJ2-7; weak D call: TRBD2 (6 bases). The V gene lost 0 bases and the J gene lost 5 bases, with 14 bases spanning the gap. The CDR3 is 15 amino acids. The germline CDR1 and CDR2 sequences are MGHRA and YSYEKL. The CDR3 region has the DNA TGCGCCAGCAGCCAAGATTCCGGGGGAGCCGACGAGCAGTACTTC. Translation: CASSQDSGGADEQYF.

The J gene is TRBJ2-1, the V gene TRBV11-3; D is unclear. The germline CDR1 and CDR2 sequences are SGHNT and YENEEA. CDR3 size: 12 residues. V was shortened by 0 bases and J by 9 bases, with 6 bases between the two germline ends. CDR3 region: CASSLDRVEQFF. CDR3 bases: TGTGCCAGCAGCTTAGATAGGGTTGAGCAGTTCTTC.